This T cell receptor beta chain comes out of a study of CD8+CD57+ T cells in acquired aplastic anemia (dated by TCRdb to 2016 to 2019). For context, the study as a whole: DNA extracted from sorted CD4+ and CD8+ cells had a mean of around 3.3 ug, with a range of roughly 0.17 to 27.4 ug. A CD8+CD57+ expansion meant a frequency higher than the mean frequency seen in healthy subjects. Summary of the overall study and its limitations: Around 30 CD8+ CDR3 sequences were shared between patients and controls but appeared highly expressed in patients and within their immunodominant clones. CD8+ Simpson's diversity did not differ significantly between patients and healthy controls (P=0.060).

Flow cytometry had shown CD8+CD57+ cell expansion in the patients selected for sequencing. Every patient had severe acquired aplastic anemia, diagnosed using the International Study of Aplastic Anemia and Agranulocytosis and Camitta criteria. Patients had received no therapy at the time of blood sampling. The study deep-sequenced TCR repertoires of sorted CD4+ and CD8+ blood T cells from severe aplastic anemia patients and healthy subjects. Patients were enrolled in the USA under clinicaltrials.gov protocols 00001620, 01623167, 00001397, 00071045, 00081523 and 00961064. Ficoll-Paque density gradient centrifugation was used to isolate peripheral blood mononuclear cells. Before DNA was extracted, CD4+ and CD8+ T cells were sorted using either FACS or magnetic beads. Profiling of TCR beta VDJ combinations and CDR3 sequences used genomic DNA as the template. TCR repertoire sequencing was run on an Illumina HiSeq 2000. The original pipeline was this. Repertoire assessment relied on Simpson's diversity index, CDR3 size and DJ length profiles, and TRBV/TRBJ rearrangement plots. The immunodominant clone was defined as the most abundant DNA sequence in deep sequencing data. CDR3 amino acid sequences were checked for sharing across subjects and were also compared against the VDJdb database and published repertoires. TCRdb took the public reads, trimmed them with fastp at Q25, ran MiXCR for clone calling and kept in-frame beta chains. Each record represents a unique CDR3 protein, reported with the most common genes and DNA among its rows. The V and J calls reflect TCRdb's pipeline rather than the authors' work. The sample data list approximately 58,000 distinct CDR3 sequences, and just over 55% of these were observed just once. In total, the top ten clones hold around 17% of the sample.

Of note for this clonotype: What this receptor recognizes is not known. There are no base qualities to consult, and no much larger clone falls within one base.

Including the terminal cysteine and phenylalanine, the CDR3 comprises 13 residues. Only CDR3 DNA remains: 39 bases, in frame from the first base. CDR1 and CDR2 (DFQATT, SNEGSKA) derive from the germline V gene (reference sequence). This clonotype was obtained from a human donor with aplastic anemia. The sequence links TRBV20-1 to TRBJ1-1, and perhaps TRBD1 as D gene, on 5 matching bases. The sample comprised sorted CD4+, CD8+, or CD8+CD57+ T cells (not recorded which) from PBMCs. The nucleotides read TGCAGGGCCGCCGGGGCAGCTAACACTGAAGCTTTCTTT. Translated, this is CRAAGAANTEAFF.